These 3 T cell receptor beta chains share one sample of origin, sequenced in a study of shared clonotypes between healthy human individuals. Assay used: immunoSEQ multiplex PCR; TCRdb lists only in-frame clones, some missing. The table lists about 2.1 million clones, 85% to 95% of them singletons. Naive CD8 populations comprised CD45RO-negative cells positively selected for CCR7, excluding terminally differentiated effector memory CD45RA+ cells. The sequenced material came from naive CD8+ T cells from PBMCs. The receptors were gathered from a man aged 18 to 35 in good health. Some clones in this sample may be carry-over from other donors' samples.

J is TRBJ1-4 and V is TRBV7-9, with a tentative D call TRBD1 (5 bases). Trimming stripped 4 bases from V and 11 bases from J, with 20 bases between. Germline-derived CDR1 and CDR2 are SEHNR and FQNEAQ (reference sequence). This CDR3 is 15 amino acids long. The CDR3 loop reads CASSSRQPEGGKLFF. CDR3 coding DNA: TGTGCCAGCAGCTCCAGACAGCCGGAGGGAGGGAAACTGTTTTTT.

V gene TRBV7-9 combines with J gene TRBJ1-2, with D perhaps TRBD1 (5 bases). V dropped 1 base and J dropped 5 bases, with 11 bases sitting between them. The CDR3 spans 14 residues. Germline CDR1 SEHNR, CDR2 FQNEAQ (reference sequence). For the CDR3, the DNA is TGTGCCAGCAGCTTAGGTTCAGGGAAGTATGGCTACACCTTC. This gives the protein CASSLGSGKYGYTF.

This clone was seen just once. CDR3 DNA: TGTGCCAGCAGTTACTCAACGGACCCTCGCTACGAGCAGTACTTC. It codes for CASSYSTDPRYEQYF. The V and J genes are TRBV6-5 and TRBJ2-7; no clear D gene. Germline V gives CDR1 MNHEY, CDR2 SVGAGI. V dropped 0 bases and J dropped 3 bases, with 12 bases sitting between them. The CDR3 totals 15 residues.